The clone carrying this T cell receptor beta chain turned up a few times. The antigen is not known. V lost 4 bases, J lost 6 bases, and 17 bases stayed unmatched. The CDR3 has 18 residues. Per germline, CDR1 SEHNR and CDR2 FQNEAQ (reference sequence). Once RNA had been extracted, it was reverse transcribed into cDNA to act as the sequencing template. TCRdb's table, derived via immunoSEQ multiplex PCR, lists solely in-frame clones and lacks some. The sample has about 100,000 clones, about four fifths seen once; the top ten hold roughly 23%. As for treatment: oral pan-JAK inhibitor, 5-10 mg twice daily. This record belongs to a study of CD8+ T cells in alopecia areata. Study observations and caveats: Throughout tofacitinib, many expanded lesional clones continued to persist in scalp and blood. Tofacitinib significantly lowered scalp clonality and expanded CD8+ clones among the top 100.

This sequence joins TRBV7-9 and TRBJ1-1, with 10 bases aligning to TRBD1. Specimen: CD8+ T cells sorted from blood, collected at week 24, from a patient treated with tofacitinib. The origin of this receptor is a human donor with alopecia areata. The CDR3 nucleotides are TGTGCCAGCAGCTCGTCCAAGGGACAGGGGTTCGTAGGTCCTGAAGCTTTCTTT. Translating gives CASSSSKGQGFVGPEAFF.